These T cell receptor beta chains were read from a single sample in a study of cytomegalovirus exposure and HLA in healthy donors. Produced via immunoSEQ multiplex PCR; TCRdb's table is partial and in-frame only. Of around 130,000 clones in the sample, approximately 57% are singletons; the top ten hold around 1.8%. Sequencing was carried out using PBMCs. The receptors derive from a male donor in good health and CMV-seronegative. Both conserved end residues are part of each CDR3. A D gene is named only where the DNA matches it firmly. For some rows the clone size is stated as once, few or many, or as a class when expanded; others skip it.

V gene: TRBV11-1
D gene: TRBD1
clone size: NA
J gene: TRBJ2-2
CDR3 protein: CASSFDRAGELFF
CDR3 DNA: TGTGCCAGCAGTTTTGACAGGGCCGGGGAGCTGTTTTTT

V gene: TRBV29-1
D gene: TRBD2
clone size: NA
J gene: TRBJ2-3
CDR3 protein: CSVEGLAGGLDTQYF
CDR3 DNA: TGCAGCGTCGAAGGACTAGCGGGTGGCTTAGATACGCAGTATTTT

V gene: TRBV5-1
D gene: TRBD1
clone size: NA
J gene: TRBJ2-6
CDR3 protein: CASRPGQSSGANVLTF
CDR3 DNA: TGCGCCAGCAGGCCGGGACAGAGCTCTGGGGCCAACGTCCTGACTTTC

V gene: TRBV28
D gene: TRBD1
clone size: few
J gene: TRBJ2-1
CDR3 protein: CAILDRAHSYNEQFF
CDR3 DNA: TGTGCCATTTTGGACAGGGCTCACTCCTACAATGAGCAGTTCTTC

V gene: TRBV10-3
D gene: NA
clone size: NA
J gene: TRBJ1-2
CDR3 protein: CAISRSPLDYGYTF
CDR3 DNA: TGTGCCATCAGTCGCTCCCCGCTAGACTATGGCTACACCTTC

V gene: TRBV4-1
D gene: NA
clone size: NA
J gene: TRBJ2-7
CDR3 protein: CASSQRSGTLTYEQYF
CDR3 DNA: TGCGCCAGCAGCCAAAGATCCGGGACATTAACCTACGAGCAGTACTTC

V gene: TRBV4-1
D gene: NA
clone size: NA
J gene: TRBJ2-7
CDR3 protein: CASSDKQFYEQYF
CDR3 DNA: TGCGCCAGCAGCGACAAACAGTTCTACGAGCAGTACTTC

V gene: TRBV7-2
D gene: NA
clone size: NA
J gene: TRBJ2-2
CDR3 protein: CASRLVRTGELFF
CDR3 DNA: TGTGCCAGTCGCCTAGTTAGAACCGGGGAGCTGTTTTTT

V gene: TRBV7-9
D gene: NA
clone size: NA
J gene: TRBJ1-6
CDR3 protein: CASRREGGGRRSPLHF
CDR3 DNA: TGTGCCAGCAGGCGTGAAGGCGGGGGGCGAAGATCACCCCTCCACTTT

V gene: TRBV28
D gene: TRBD2
clone size: NA
J gene: TRBJ2-7
CDR3 protein: CASIFSGGAMYEQYF
CDR3 DNA: TGTGCCAGCATCTTTAGCGGGGGGGCAATGTACGAGCAGTACTTC

V gene: TRBV6-1
D gene: NA
clone size: few
J gene: TRBJ1-2
CDR3 protein: CATPSSTGMDYGYTF
CDR3 DNA: TGTGCCACCCCATCATCGACAGGAATGGACTATGGCTACACCTTC

V gene: TRBV7-3
D gene: TRBD1
clone size: NA
J gene: TRBJ1-1
CDR3 protein: CASSLRAGGTTEAFF
CDR3 DNA: TGTGCCAGCAGCTTAAGGGCAGGGGGGACCACTGAAGCTTTCTTT

V gene: TRBV11-3
D gene: TRBD2
clone size: NA
J gene: TRBJ2-3
CDR3 protein: CASSKGLAGSTDTQYF
CDR3 DNA: TGTGCCAGCAGCAAGGGACTAGCGGGGAGCACAGATACGCAGTATTTT

V gene: TRBV30
D gene: NA
clone size: NA
J gene: TRBJ1-1
CDR3 protein: CAWSEQLNTEAFF
CDR3 DNA: TGTGCCTGGAGTGAACAGCTGAACACTGAAGCTTTCTTT

V gene: TRBV5-1
D gene: TRBD1
clone size: few
J gene: TRBJ1-4
CDR3 protein: CASSSTGRHEKLFF
CDR3 DNA: TGCGCCAGCAGCTCGACAGGGCGTCATGAAAAACTGTTTTTT

V gene: TRBV6-1
D gene: TRBD1
clone size: NA
J gene: TRBJ1-6
CDR3 protein: CASSDGQENSYNSPLHF
CDR3 DNA: TGTGCCAGCAGTGACGGACAGGAAAACTCCTATAATTCACCCCTCCACTTT

V gene: TRBV6-5
D gene: NA
clone size: NA
J gene: TRBJ1-2
CDR3 protein: CASTIGSFGGYTF
CDR3 DNA: TGTGCCAGCACCATCGGGAGTTTTGGCGGCTACACCTTC

V gene: TRBV19
D gene: TRBD1
clone size: NA
J gene: TRBJ1-1
CDR3 protein: CASSIIDRAVEAFF
CDR3 DNA: TGTGCCAGTAGTATCATCGACAGGGCGGTGGAAGCTTTCTTT

V gene: TRBV15
D gene: NA
clone size: few
J gene: TRBJ2-3
CDR3 protein: CATSRRRREVGGADTQYF
CDR3 DNA: TGTGCCACCAGCAGGAGAAGGAGGGAGGTGGGGGGAGCAGATACGCAGTATTTT

V gene: TRBV10-3
D gene: TRBD1
clone size: NA
J gene: TRBJ1-2
CDR3 protein: CAVLGQGADGYTF
CDR3 DNA: TGTGCCGTACTGGGACAGGGGGCGGATGGCTACACCTTC

V gene: TRBV10-3
D gene: TRBD1
clone size: NA
J gene: TRBJ2-3
CDR3 protein: CAIQGGQGDTQYF
CDR3 DNA: TGTGCCATACAAGGGGGACAGGGAGATACGCAGTATTTT

V gene: TRBV6-5
D gene: TRBD1
clone size: NA
J gene: TRBJ1-2
CDR3 protein: CASSPTLQGAYGYPF
CDR3 DNA: TGTGCCAGCAGTCCTACCCTACAGGGGGCCTATGGCTACCCCTTC

V gene: TRBV7-3
D gene: NA
clone size: once
J gene: TRBJ1-1
CDR3 protein: CASSLGEHSEAFF
CDR3 DNA: TGTGCCAGCAGCTTAGGTGAGCATTCTGAAGCTTTCTTT

V gene: TRBV5-4
D gene: NA
clone size: NA
J gene: TRBJ1-2
CDR3 protein: CASSLESRGGRTF
CDR3 DNA: TGTGCCAGCAGCTTGGAGTCCAGAGGGGGTAGGACCTTC

V gene: TRBV25-1
D gene: TRBD1
clone size: NA
J gene: TRBJ1-2
CDR3 protein: CASSDEPRDRGNGYTF
CDR3 DNA: TGTGCCAGCAGTGACGAACCCCGGGACAGGGGAAATGGCTACACCTTC

V gene: TRBV28
D gene: NA
clone size: NA
J gene: TRBJ1-5
CDR3 protein: CASSPVQGTISNQPQHF
CDR3 DNA: TGTGCCAGCAGTCCAGTACAGGGAACTATAAGCAATCAGCCCCAGCATTTT

V gene: TRBV5-1
D gene: TRBD1
clone size: NA
J gene: TRBJ1-6
CDR3 protein: CASSSYRGGNSPLHF
CDR3 DNA: TGCGCCAGCAGCTCCTACAGGGGTGGCAATTCACCCCTCCACTTT

V gene: TRBV6-1
D gene: TRBD1
clone size: NA
J gene: TRBJ1-2
CDR3 protein: CASSGDRGYGYPF
CDR3 DNA: TGTGCCAGCAGTGGCGACAGGGGCTATGGCTACCCCTTC

V gene: TRBV28
D gene: TRBD1
clone size: NA
J gene: TRBJ1-3
CDR3 protein: CASIGDRRSGNTIYF
CDR3 DNA: TGTGCCAGCATAGGGGACAGGCGATCGGGAAACACCATATATTTT

V gene: TRBV7-3
D gene: TRBD2
clone size: NA
J gene: TRBJ2-5
CDR3 protein: CASSSGLAGETQYF
CDR3 DNA: TGTGCCAGCAGTTCGGGACTAGCCGGGGAGACCCAGTACTTC

V gene: TRBV19
D gene: NA
clone size: NA
J gene: TRBJ2-7
CDR3 protein: CASRTKGDTYEQYF
CDR3 DNA: TGTGCCAGTAGGACGAAAGGGGACACCTACGAGCAGTACTTC